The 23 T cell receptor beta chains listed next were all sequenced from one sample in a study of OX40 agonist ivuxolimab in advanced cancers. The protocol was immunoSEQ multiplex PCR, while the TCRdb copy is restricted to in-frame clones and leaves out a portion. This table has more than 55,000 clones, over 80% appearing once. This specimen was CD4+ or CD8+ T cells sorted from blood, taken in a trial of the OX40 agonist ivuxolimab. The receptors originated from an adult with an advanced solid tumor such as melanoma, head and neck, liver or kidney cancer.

CDR3 in DNA: TGTGCCAGCAGCCCAGCCGGGACTAGGCCTTTAGATGAGCAGTTCTTC. Amino acid sequence: CASSPAGTRPLDEQFF. The gene calls are TRBV7-6 and TRBJ2-1, with 8 bases lining up with TRBD2. Germline CDR1 SGHVS, CDR2 FNYEAQ. V lost 5 bases and J lost 8; bases outside the gene matches: 14. CDR3 length: 16 amino acids.

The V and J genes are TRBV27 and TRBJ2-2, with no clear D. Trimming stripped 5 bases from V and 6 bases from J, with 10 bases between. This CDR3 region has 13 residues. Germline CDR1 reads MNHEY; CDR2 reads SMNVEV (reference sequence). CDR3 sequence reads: CASSPHLSGELFF. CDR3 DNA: TGTGCCAGCAGTCCTCATTTGTCCGGGGAGCTGTTTTTT.

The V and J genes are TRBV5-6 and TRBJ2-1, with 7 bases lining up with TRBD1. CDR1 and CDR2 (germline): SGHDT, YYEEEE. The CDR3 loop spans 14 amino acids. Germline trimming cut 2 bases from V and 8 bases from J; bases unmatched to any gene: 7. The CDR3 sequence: CASSLGDRAHEQFF. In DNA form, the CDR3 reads TGTGCCAGCAGCTTAGGAGACAGGGCCCATGAGCAGTTCTTC.

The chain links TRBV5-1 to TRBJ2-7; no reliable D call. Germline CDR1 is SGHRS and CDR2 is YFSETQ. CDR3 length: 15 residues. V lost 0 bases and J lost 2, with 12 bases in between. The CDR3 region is CASSLVGSSAYEQYF. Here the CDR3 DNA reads TGCGCCAGCAGCTTGGTAGGTAGTTCCGCCTACGAGCAGTACTTC.

As DNA, the CDR3 is TGTGCCTCGTCGGGCGGGGGGCCTTACTCCTACAATGAGCAGTTCTTC. The encoded protein is CASSGGGPYSYNEQFF. This chain joins TRBV7-2 and TRBJ2-1, with 8 bases identical to TRBD2. CDR3 length: 16 residues. Germline V gene lookup returns CDR1 SGHTA and CDR2 FQGNSA. The J segment lost 0 bases and the V segment lost 11 bases, leaving 12 bases of the junction unmatched.

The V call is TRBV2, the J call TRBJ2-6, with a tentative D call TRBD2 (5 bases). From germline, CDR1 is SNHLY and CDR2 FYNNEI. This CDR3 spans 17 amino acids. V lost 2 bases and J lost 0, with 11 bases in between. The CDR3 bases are TGTGCCAGCAGTGAAAGGACTTCCCTCTCTGGGGCCAACGTCCTGACTTTC. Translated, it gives CASSERTSLSGANVLTF.

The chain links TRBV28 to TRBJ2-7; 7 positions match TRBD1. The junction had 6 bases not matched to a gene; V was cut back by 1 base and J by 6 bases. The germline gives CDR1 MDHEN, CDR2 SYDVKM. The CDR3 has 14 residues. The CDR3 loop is CASSLYRQGSEQYF. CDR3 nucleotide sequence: TGTGCCAGCAGTTTATACCGACAGGGATCCGAGCAGTACTTC.

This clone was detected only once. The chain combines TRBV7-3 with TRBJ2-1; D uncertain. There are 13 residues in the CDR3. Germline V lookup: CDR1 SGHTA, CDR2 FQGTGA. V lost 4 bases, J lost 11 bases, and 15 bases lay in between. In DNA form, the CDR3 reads TGTGCCAGCAGCTCAGGAGAAAGCAGTCAGCAGTTCTTC. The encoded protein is CASSSGESSQQFF.

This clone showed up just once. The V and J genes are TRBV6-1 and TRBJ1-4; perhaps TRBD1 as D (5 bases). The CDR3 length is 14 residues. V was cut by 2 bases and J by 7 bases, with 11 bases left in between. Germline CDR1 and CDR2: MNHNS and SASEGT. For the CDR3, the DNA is TGTGCCAGCAGTGAATGGGGGGGTCGTGAAAAACTGTTTTTT. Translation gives CASSEWGGREKLFF.

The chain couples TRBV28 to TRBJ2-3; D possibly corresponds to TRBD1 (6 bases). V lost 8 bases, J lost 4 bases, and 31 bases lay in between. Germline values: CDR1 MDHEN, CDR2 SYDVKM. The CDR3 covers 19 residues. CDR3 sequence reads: CASPPPLGDKGPGPDTQYF. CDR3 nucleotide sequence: TGTGCCAGCCCCCCCCCTCTAGGGGACAAGGGCCCTGGCCCAGATACGCAGTATTTT.

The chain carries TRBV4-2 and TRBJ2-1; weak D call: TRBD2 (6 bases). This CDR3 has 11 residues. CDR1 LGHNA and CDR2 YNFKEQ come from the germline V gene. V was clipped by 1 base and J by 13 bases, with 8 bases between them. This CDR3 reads CASSQGGGQFF. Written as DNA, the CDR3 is TGTGCCAGCAGCCAAGGGGGAGGACAGTTCTTC.

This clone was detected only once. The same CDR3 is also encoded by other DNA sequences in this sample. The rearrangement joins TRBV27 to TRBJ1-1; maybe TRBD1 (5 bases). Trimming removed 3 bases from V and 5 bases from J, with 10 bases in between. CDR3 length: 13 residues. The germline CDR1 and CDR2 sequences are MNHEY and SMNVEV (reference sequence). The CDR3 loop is CASSLGGGTEAFF. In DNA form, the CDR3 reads TGTGCCAGCAGTTTGGGGGGAGGGACTGAAGCTTTCTTT.

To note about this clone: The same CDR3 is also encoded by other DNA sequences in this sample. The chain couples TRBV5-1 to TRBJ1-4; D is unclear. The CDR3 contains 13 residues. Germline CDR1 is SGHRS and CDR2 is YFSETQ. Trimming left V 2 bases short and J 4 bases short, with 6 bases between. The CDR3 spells CASSFNGNEKLFF. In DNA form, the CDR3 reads TGCGCCAGCAGCTTTAACGGTAATGAAAAACTGTTTTTT.

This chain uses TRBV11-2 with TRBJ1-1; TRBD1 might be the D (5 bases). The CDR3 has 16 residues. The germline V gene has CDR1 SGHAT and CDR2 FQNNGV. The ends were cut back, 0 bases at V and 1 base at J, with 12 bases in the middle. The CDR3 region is CASSLEFGRANTEAFF. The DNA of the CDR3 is TGTGCCAGCAGCTTAGAATTTGGCAGGGCGAACACTGAAGCTTTCTTT.

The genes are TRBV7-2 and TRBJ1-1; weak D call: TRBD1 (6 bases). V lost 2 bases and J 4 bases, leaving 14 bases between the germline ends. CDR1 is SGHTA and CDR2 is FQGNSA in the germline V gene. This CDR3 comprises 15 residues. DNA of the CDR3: TGTGCCAGCAGCTTACTCCAGGGGTTGGTCACTGAAGCTTTCTTT. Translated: CASSLLQGLVTEAFF. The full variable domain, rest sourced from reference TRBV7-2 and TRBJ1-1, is GAGVSQSPSNKVTEKGKDVELRCDPISGHTALYWYRQSLGQGLEFLIYFQGNSAPDKSGLPSDRFSAERTGGSVSTLTIQRTQQEDSAVYLCASSLLQGLVTEAFFGQGTRLTVV.

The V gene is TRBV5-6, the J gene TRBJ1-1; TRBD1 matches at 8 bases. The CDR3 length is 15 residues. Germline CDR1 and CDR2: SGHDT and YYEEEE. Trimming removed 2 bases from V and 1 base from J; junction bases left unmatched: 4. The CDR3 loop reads CASSFLTGENTEAFF. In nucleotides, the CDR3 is TGTGCCAGCAGCTTTTTGACAGGGGAGAACACTGAAGCTTTCTTT.

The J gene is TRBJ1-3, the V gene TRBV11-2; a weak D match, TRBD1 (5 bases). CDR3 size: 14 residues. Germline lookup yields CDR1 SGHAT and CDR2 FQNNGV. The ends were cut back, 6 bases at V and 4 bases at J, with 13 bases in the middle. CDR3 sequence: CASRPGTAGNTIYF. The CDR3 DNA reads TGTGCCAGCAGGCCCGGGACCGCGGGAAACACCATATATTTT.

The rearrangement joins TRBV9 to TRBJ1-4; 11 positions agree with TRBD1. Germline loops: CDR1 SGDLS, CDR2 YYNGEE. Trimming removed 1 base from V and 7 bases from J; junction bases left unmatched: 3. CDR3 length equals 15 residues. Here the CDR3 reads CASSVRDRGAEKLFF. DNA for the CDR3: TGTGCCAGCAGCGTACGGGACAGGGGGGCTGAAAAACTGTTTTTT.

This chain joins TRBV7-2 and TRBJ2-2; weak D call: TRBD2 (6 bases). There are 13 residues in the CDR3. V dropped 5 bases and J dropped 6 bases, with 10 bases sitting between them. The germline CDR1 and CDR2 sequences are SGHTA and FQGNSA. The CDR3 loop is CASSLASAGELFF. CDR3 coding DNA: TGTGCCAGCAGCCTGGCTAGCGCCGGGGAGCTGTTTTTT.

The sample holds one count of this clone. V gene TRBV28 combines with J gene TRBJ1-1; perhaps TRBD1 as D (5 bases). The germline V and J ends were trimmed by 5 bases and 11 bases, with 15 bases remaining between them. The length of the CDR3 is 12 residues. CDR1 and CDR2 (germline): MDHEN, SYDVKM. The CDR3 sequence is CASSRDPGGAFF. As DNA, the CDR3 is TGTGCCAGCAGTCGGGACCCGGGAGGGGCTTTCTTT.

DNA for the CDR3: TGCAGCGTTGTTGGTCACCGCTCCTACAATGAGCAGTTCTTC. It is translated as CSVVGHRSYNEQFF. The rearrangement joins TRBV29-1 to TRBJ2-1; the D is unclear. Germline CDR1 SQVTM, CDR2 ANQGSEA. This CDR3 contains 14 residues. V was shortened by 4 bases and J by 0 bases, with 10 bases between the two germline ends.

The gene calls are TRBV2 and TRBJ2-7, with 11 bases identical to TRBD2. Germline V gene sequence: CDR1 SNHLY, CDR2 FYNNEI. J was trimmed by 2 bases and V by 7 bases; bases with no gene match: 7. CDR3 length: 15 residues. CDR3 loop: CASTEIAGGPYEQYF. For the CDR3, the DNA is TGTGCCAGCACGGAGATAGCGGGAGGGCCCTACGAGCAGTACTTC. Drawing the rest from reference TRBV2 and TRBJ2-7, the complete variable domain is EPEVTQTPSHQVTQMGQEVILRCVPISNHLYFYWYRQILGQKVEFLVSFYNNEISEKSEIFDDQFSVERPDGSNFTLKIRSTKLEDSAMYFCASTEIAGGPYEQYFGPGTRLTVT.

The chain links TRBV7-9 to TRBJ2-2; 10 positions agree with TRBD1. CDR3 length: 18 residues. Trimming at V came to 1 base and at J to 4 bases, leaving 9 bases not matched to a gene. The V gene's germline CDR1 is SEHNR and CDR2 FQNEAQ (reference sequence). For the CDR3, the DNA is TGTGCCAGCAGCTTAGGCCGGGACAGGGGTTTTGGCACCGGGGAGCTGTTTTTT. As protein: CASSLGRDRGFGTGELFF.